A selection of T cell receptor beta chains follows, all from one sample in a study of blood T cell repertoires in COVID-19. Sequencing was performed with immunoSEQ multiplex PCR; in TCRdb, only in-frame clones are kept and a portion is missing. This table has 70,000 to 100,000 clones, around 88% appearing once. Sequenced: peripheral blood. The origin of the receptors is an older woman with COVID-19, enrolled during active disease. The CDR3 runs from the conserved cysteine through the conserved F or W. D genes are given only for firm matches. Clone size is not always given. Where it is, it says once, few, many or a class for expanded clones.

cdr3_nt cdr3_aa d_call v_call clone_size j_call
TGCAGCGCTACCAAGGGAGTAGGCTACGAGCAGTACTTC CSATKGVGYEQYF - TRBV29-1 few TRBJ2-7
TGTGCCACCCGGACAGGCAACGACTATGGCTACACCTTC CATRTGNDYGYTF TRBD1 TRBV6-5 - TRBJ1-2
TGTGCCAGCAGCCCACGCCACACAGGGATGAACGGCTACACCTTC CASSPRHTGMNGYTF - TRBV9 - TRBJ1-2
TGCGCCAGCAGCTTGTTCACGGTGAACACTGAAGCTTTCTTT CASSLFTVNTEAFF - TRBV5-1 few TRBJ1-1
TGCGCCAGCAGTGTTTTGGGGCTTCGTCAGCCCCAGCATTTT CASSVLGLRQPQHF - TRBV10-2 - TRBJ1-5
TGTGCCAGCAGTTTCAACAGGGGGCGGGAGACCCAGTACTTC CASSFNRGRETQYF TRBD1 TRBV27 - TRBJ2-5
TGCGCCAGCAGCTTGGGGAGTGCGCACACAGATACGCAGTATTTT CASSLGSAHTDTQYF - TRBV5-1 - TRBJ2-3
TGCGCCAGCAGCACGGGACAGACTAATGAAAAACTGTTTTTT CASSTGQTNEKLFF TRBD1 TRBV5-1 - TRBJ1-4
TGTGCCAGCAGCTACCCCGAAGGGAGTAATTCACCCCTCCACTTT CASSYPEGSNSPLHF - TRBV5-6 - TRBJ1-6
TGTGCCAGCTCACCATGGGGGGTTCAAGAGACCCAGTACTTC CASSPWGVQETQYF - TRBV18 - TRBJ2-5
TGTGCCAGCTCACCGGGGCAGGGGGTCAGCCAGAACACTGAAGCTTTCTTT CASSPGQGVSQNTEAFF TRBD1 TRBV18 once TRBJ1-1
TGTGCCAGCAGTCCTCAGGGGTACCGTCAGCCCCAGCATTTT CASSPQGYRQPQHF - TRBV6-5 - TRBJ1-5
TGTGCCAGCTCACCAGGACTAGCGGGGGGTCAAGATACGCAGTATTTT CASSPGLAGGQDTQYF TRBD2 TRBV18 once TRBJ2-3
TGTGCCAGCAGCTTGGAGAGTCGGGGGGCGGGGACCCAGTACTTC CASSLESRGAGTQYF - TRBV5-6 - TRBJ2-5
TGCGCCAGCAGTGGGGACAGGGGGGCGTTTAGTGGCGAGCAGTACTTC CASSGDRGAFSGEQYF TRBD1 TRBV23-1 - TRBJ2-7
TGTGCCAGAACAAGAACTAACTATGGCTACACCTTC CARTRTNYGYTF - TRBV27 - TRBJ1-2
TGCGCCAGCAGAAAACAGGGGCTGAACTATGGCTACACCTTC CASRKQGLNYGYTF TRBD1 TRBV5-1 - TRBJ1-2
TGTGCCACCAGCAGAGAGGGCCGTATGAACACTGAAGCTTTCTTT CATSREGRMNTEAFF - TRBV15 - TRBJ1-1
TGTGCCAGTAGCCGTCCCGGGACATCGAAGGTCGAAGCTTTCTTT CASSRPGTSKVEAFF - TRBV19 - TRBJ1-1
TGTGCCAGCAGCTCCGACAGGGGGCGGGAGACCCAGTACTTC CASSSDRGRETQYF TRBD1 TRBV11-1 - TRBJ2-5
TGTGCCAGCAGTTTATTTGCGGACAGGTACAATCAGCCCCAGCATTTT CASSLFADRYNQPQHF TRBD1 TRBV28 few TRBJ1-5
TGCAGCGTTGGGACCACAGGGGGGGACTATGGCTACACCTTC CSVGTTGGDYGYTF TRBD1 TRBV29-1 - TRBJ1-2
TGTGCCAGCAGATACAGGGGCCAAGAGACCCAGTACTTC CASRYRGQETQYF TRBD1 TRBV7-9 - TRBJ2-5
TGTGCCAGCAGTTACTCGATCAGGGCAACTAATGAAAAACTGTTTTTT CASSYSIRATNEKLFF - TRBV6-6 - TRBJ1-4
TGCGCCAGCAGCTTGGGCGACACTGAAGCTTTCTTT CASSLGDTEAFF - TRBV5-1 - TRBJ1-1
TGCGCCAGCAGCGCGGGCCGAGGACGGTACTACGAGCAGTACTTC CASSAGRGRYYEQYF - TRBV4-3 - TRBJ2-7
TGTGCCAGCAGCTTCTACAGCCAAGAGACCCAGTACTTC CASSFYSQETQYF - TRBV5-5 - TRBJ2-5
TGTGCCAGCAGCTTAGGCGGGCCAGGGGGTGTCGATTCACCCCTCCACTTT CASSLGGPGGVDSPLHF TRBD1 TRBV7-9 - TRBJ1-6
TGTGCCTGCCCGGACAGCTCTGTTCATGGCTACACCTTC CACPDSSVHGYTF - TRBV30 once TRBJ1-2
TGTGCCACCGGGCGGGGGGTGTATGAGCAGTTCTTC CATGRGVYEQFF TRBD2 TRBV9 - TRBJ2-1
TGTGCCACCAGTGACTATACTAGCGGGGGGGCCTATGAGCAGTTCTTC CATSDYTSGGAYEQFF TRBD2 TRBV24-1 - TRBJ2-1
TGTGCCGCCGGCGGGACCACTGAAGCTTTCTTT CAAGGTTEAFF - TRBV28 - TRBJ1-1
TGTGCCAGCAGCTTGGTCTATCAGGGGTTTGACGAAAAACTGTTTTTT CASSLVYQGFDEKLFF - TRBV5-5 - TRBJ1-4
TGTGCCAGCAGGCGGACAGGGCTTAACTATGGCTACACCTTC CASRRTGLNYGYTF TRBD1 TRBV11-2 - TRBJ1-2
TGCAGCGTTCAAATGACTAGTGGGGTCACAAGCTCCTACAATGAGCAGTTCTTC CSVQMTSGVTSSYNEQFF - TRBV29-1 - TRBJ2-1
TGTGCCAGCAGCCACCTTGATTTCAGGGGCATGAACACTGAAGCTTTCTTT CASSHLDFRGMNTEAFF - TRBV14 - TRBJ1-1
TGTGCCAGCACTCCCCCGGGAGGTCGGACTGAAGCTTTCTTT CASTPPGGRTEAFF - TRBV6-5 - TRBJ1-1
TGTGCCAGCAGTGACCAGGGGGACCACTACGAGCAGTACTTC CASSDQGDHYEQYF TRBD1 TRBV6-1 - TRBJ2-7
TGTGCCAGCAGCCGCGGGACAGCAAACACTGAAGCTTTCTTT CASSRGTANTEAFF TRBD1 TRBV7-9 - TRBJ1-1
TGTGCCAGCCTAAGCGGGGGGTTATCCTACGAGCAGTACTTC CASLSGGLSYEQYF TRBD2 TRBV2 once TRBJ2-7
TGCGCCAGCAGCCAAGAACAGGGGGCCCGTGGGGATACGCAGTATTTT CASSQEQGARGDTQYF TRBD1 TRBV4-1 - TRBJ2-3
TGCAGCGTTCGGACACCCTCTAGGACCGGGGAGCTGTTTTTT CSVRTPSRTGELFF - TRBV29-1 - TRBJ2-2
TGTGCCAGCAGCTTAAGTCGACAGGGCGGTGAAAAACTGTTTTTT CASSLSRQGGEKLFF TRBD1 TRBV7-2 - TRBJ1-4
TGCGCCAGCAGCCAAGATCTCTCCAGCGGGGGGATCTCCTACGAGCAGTACTTC CASSQDLSSGGISYEQYF TRBD2 TRBV4-3 - TRBJ2-7
TGTGCCAGCAGCTCACGATCTAGCGGCACCACAGATACGCAGTATTTT CASSSRSSGTTDTQYF TRBD2 TRBV13 - TRBJ2-3
TGTGCCAGCAGTGAGGGACAGACCTACGAGCAGTACTTC CASSEGQTYEQYF TRBD1 TRBV2 - TRBJ2-7
TGCGCCAGCAGCCAAGATGCGGTTAACTATGGCTACACCTTC CASSQDAVNYGYTF - TRBV4-3 - TRBJ1-2
TGTGCCAGTAGTATAGGGGGACTAGCGGGGTTTGATACGCAGTATTTT CASSIGGLAGFDTQYF TRBD2 TRBV19 - TRBJ2-3
TGTGCCAGCTCACCACCACTAGCGGGGGGTATTGGGGAGCAGTACTTC CASSPPLAGGIGEQYF TRBD2 TRBV18 - TRBJ2-7
TGTGCCAGCAGCCAACAAACCGGGACTGAGCAGTACTTC CASSQQTGTEQYF - TRBV3-1/TRBV3-2 - TRBJ2-7
TGTGCCAGCAGTTTCGGCGGTTTCCAGCCCCAGCATTTT CASSFGGFQPQHF - TRBV12-3/TRBV12-4 - TRBJ1-5
TGCGCCAGCAGCTTGGGGTTAGCGGCTCAAGAGACCCAGTACTTC CASSLGLAAQETQYF - TRBV5-1 - TRBJ2-5
TGTGCCAGCACCCGGGACAGGAACACCGGGGAGCTGTTTTTT CASTRDRNTGELFF TRBD1 TRBV2 - TRBJ2-2
TGTGCCACCCGCGAAGTTTCGGCTAACTATGGCTACACCTTC CATREVSANYGYTF - TRBV24-1 - TRBJ1-2
TGTGCCAGCAGTGAAGATCGGACTGCGAACACTGAAGCTTTCTTT CASSEDRTANTEAFF - TRBV6-1 - TRBJ1-1
TGTGCCAGCAGCTTGGGAGTGCCTAGGCTCTATGGCTACACCTTC CASSLGVPRLYGYTF - TRBV7-2 - TRBJ1-2
TGTGCCAGCAGCGCCGGAGCGGGGGGCCCTGAAGCTTTCTTT CASSAGAGGPEAFF - TRBV9 - TRBJ1-1
TGTGCCAGCAGTTCCTCGGGGTTCCCGAGCTACACCTTC CASSSSGFPSYTF - TRBV27 - TRBJ1-2